One sample yielded the 8 T cell receptor beta chains listed below, sequenced in a study of OX40 agonist ivuxolimab in advanced cancers. Libraries were prepared by immunoSEQ multiplex PCR; TCRdb keeps only in-frame clonotypes and omits some of them. Of about 21,000 clones detected, around 87% appear once; the ten largest clones hold around 15%. The sequences come from CD4+ or CD8+ T cells sorted from blood, collected in a trial of the OX40 agonist ivuxolimab. These receptors were obtained from an adult with an advanced solid tumor such as melanoma, head and neck, liver or kidney cancer.

This rearrangement joins TRBV23-1 to TRBJ2-5, with D unclear. TRBV23-1 counts as an open reading frame of uncertain function. Trimming pared 0 bases from V and 5 bases from J, leaving 4 bases between. The CDR3 is made up of 12 amino acids. The CDR3: CASSQSGETQYF. CDR3 sequence (DNA): TGCGCCAGCAGTCAATCGGGGGAGACCCAGTACTTC.

This clone was counted a few times. This rearrangement joins TRBV19 to TRBJ1-2, with D unresolved. Trimming took off 5 bases at V and 2 bases at J, with 12 bases between the two ends. This CDR3 contains 14 residues. CDR1 is LNHDA and CDR2 is SQIVND in the germline V gene (reference sequence). The CDR3 sequence: CASSADHRNYGYTF. The CDR3 region has the DNA TGTGCCAGTAGTGCGGACCACCGCAACTATGGCTACACCTTC.

This clone was counted a single time. The rearrangement joins TRBV7-2 to TRBJ1-5; a weak D match, TRBD1 (5 bases). The germline V gene has CDR1 SGHTA and CDR2 FQGNSA. There are 16 residues in the CDR3. Trimming left V 4 bases short and J 0 bases short, with 13 bases between. The CDR3 loop is CASSSGGAPSNQPQHF. In DNA, the CDR3 is TGTGCCAGCAGCTCGGGTGGGGCTCCTAGCAATCAGCCCCAGCATTTT.

The CDR3: CASSQAPLDTGKDSPLHF. The CDR3 bases are TGTGCCAGCAGCCAAGCGCCCCTTGATACAGGGAAAGACTCACCCCTCCACTTT. V is TRBV4-2 and J is TRBJ1-6; possible D gene TRBD1, 6 bases. Trimming took 1 base from V and 10 from J, leaving 23 bases between them. Germline values: CDR1 LGHNA, CDR2 YNFKEQ. The CDR3 runs to 18 residues.

As to this clone: Additional DNA sequences in this sample encode the identical CDR3. V and J are TRBV4-2 and TRBJ2-2, with unresolved D. CDR3 length: 12 amino acids. V was shortened by 4 bases and J by 6 bases, with 6 bases between the two germline ends. Germline loops: CDR1 LGHNA, CDR2 YNFKEQ. The CDR3 bases are TGTGCCAGCAGCCGGGCGGCCGGGGAGCTGTTTTTT. Its protein product is CASSRAAGELFF.

This chain connects TRBV25-1 to TRBJ1-2, with 7 nucleotides matching TRBD1. The CDR3 totals 14 residues. V dropped 3 bases and J dropped 7; count of bases not matched to a gene: 8. Per germline, CDR1 MGHDK and CDR2 SYGVNS. This CDR3 reads CASSDWKGAGGYTF. The DNA for the CDR3 is TGTGCCAGCAGTGATTGGAAGGGGGCAGGTGGCTACACCTTC.

This chain joins TRBV13 and TRBJ1-2, with 8 bases identical to TRBD1. This CDR3 has 14 amino acids. Germline V gene sequence: CDR1 PRHDT, CDR2 FYEKMQ (reference sequence). With 5 bases clipped from V and 4 bases from J, the junction kept 6 bases outside the gene matches. The DNA of the CDR3 is TGTGCCAGCAGCCCACAGGGGGGCGGCTATGGCTACACCTTC. Translating it yields CASSPQGGGYGYTF.

This chain uses TRBV6-1 with TRBJ2-5; 7 nucleotides line up with TRBD2. Germline CDR1 MNHNS, CDR2 SASEGT. The CDR3 is 13 amino acids. After removal of 7 bases from V and 2 bases from J, the junction contained 4 bases not matched to a gene. CDR3 protein: CASKLATQETQYF. For the CDR3, the DNA is TGTGCCAGCAAACTAGCGACGCAAGAGACCCAGTACTTC.